This T cell receptor beta chain is from a study of control samples from healthy donors and cancer patients. V dropped 9 bases and J dropped 3 bases, with 12 bases sitting between them. The germline V gene has CDR1 LGHDT and CDR2 YNNKEL (reference sequence). The CDR3 contains 12 residues. Profiling relied on immunoSEQ multiplex PCR, and the TCRdb table lists in-frame clones only, not all of them. The table includes about 50,000 clones, 90% to 95% detected once. This chain links TRBV3-1 (or the pseudogene TRBV3-2) with TRBJ2-7; tentative D call: TRBD2 (5 bases). The source is a man aged 25-45 years in good health. What was sequenced was blood. The CDR3 reads CASGPSRYEQYF. Written as DNA, the CDR3 is TGTGCCAGTGGCCCTAGCCGCTACGAGCAGTACTTC.